This T cell receptor beta chain was sequenced for a study of Graves' ophthalmopathy and Graves' hyperthyroidism. The germline V gene has CDR1 MNHNS and CDR2 SASEGT. The CDR3 extends over 14 amino acids. The V gene lost 7 bases and the J gene lost 2 bases, with 12 bases spanning the gap. Hyperthyroidism qualified as stable when ophthalmopathy did not develop within 18 months of follow-up. The study amplified TCR beta CDR3 regions using RNA transcripts. A first-round RT-PCR used HTBI primers, followed by a second-round multiplex PCR. TCRdb called the multiplex PCR reads again in MiXCR, with one record for every CDR3 protein. This table has fewer than 650,000 distinct CDR3 sequences, 20% to 25% appearing once.

The rearrangement links TRBV6-1 to TRBJ1-5, with a possible D match to TRBD1 (6 bases). The sequenced sample consisted of peripheral blood. This TCR came from a woman younger than 30 with stable Graves' hyperthyroidism. Some clones in this sample may be carry-over from other donors' samples. CDR3 bases: TGTGCCAGCAATGAGGGGGGAGGCAATCAGCCCCAGCATTTT. It specifies CASNEGGGNQPQHF.